This TCR beta chain originates from a study of T cells in localized non-small cell lung cancer. Study results and caveats: Highest T cell clonality was seen in uninvolved adjacent lung, surpassing that measured in tumor. Adjacent lung held a median about 57 of the top 100 tumor clones. One tumor region alone was sequenced, and heterogeneity therefore remains possible.

Germline CDR1 is SSHAT and CDR2 is FNYEAQ (reference sequence). The CDR3 covers 14 residues. In the case of this clone: Antigen specificity is unknown. One end of the junction does not line up with germline, which may come from a read error.

The assay was immunoSEQ multiplex PCR, and TCRdb's table has in-frame clones only and misses some. The sample carries around 20,000 clones, about nine tenths recorded once. The chain carries TRBV7-7 and TRBJ2-1; 12 bases are shared with TRBD2. This material consisted of peripheral blood, taken before any cancer treatment. This receptor was obtained from a woman aged 35 to 70 with stage I lung adenocarcinoma. The CDR3 nucleotides are TGTGCTAGCAGCTTAGGGACTAGCGGGAATGAGCAGTTCTTC. It translates to CASSLGTSGNEQFF.